These T cell receptor beta chains were read from a single sample in a study of tumor-infiltrating lymphocytes in primary liver carcinoma. TCRdb re-called the multiplex PCR reads through MiXCR, storing one row per CDR3 protein. The data show about 320,000 distinct CDR3 sequences, roughly two thirds seen once. Material for sequencing was peripheral blood. All receptors come from a man aged 35 to 55 with primary liver carcinoma and hepatitis B virus infection. CDR3s leave out the opening cysteine and the closing phenylalanine or tryptophan.

>TRBJ1-1|TRBV7-9
ASSLFGTGAGTEAF
>TRBJ2-2|TRBV12-3/TRBV12-4
ASTPLAALGWELF
>TRBJ1-1|TRBV11-3
ASSLGTLNNETF
>TRBJ2-2|TRBV6-6
ASSHSASFLRSNTGELF
>TRBJ2-1|TRBV12-5
ASGLFPGEDEQF
>TRBJ2-3|TRBV4-2
ASSQGRAGDTQY
>TRBJ1-6|TRBV6-1
ASSEASPRINSPLR
>TRBJ2-5|TRBV4-2
ASSLAGLEETQY
>TRBJ2-7|TRBV5-4
ASSLYGSYEQY
>TRBJ1-5|TRBV6-1
ASRGFNRPQH
>TRBJ1-2|TRBV11-2
ANSPDTPGDDYT
>TRBJ2-1|TRBV9
ASSGSLAATYNEQF
>TRBJ2-1|TRBV4-3
TSSRGTSGSNEQF
>TRBJ2-7|TRBV5-1
ASSLDLPGVRFYEQY
>TRBJ1-5|TRBV6-2/TRBV6-3
ASSYRGGNQPQH
>TRBJ2-6|TRBV12-3/TRBV12-4
ASSLDSNSGANVLT
>TRBJ2-7|TRBV6-5
TSMRLAGGGELY
>TRBJ1-4|TRBV11-2
ASSIRGGLSNEKLF
>TRBJ2-1|TRBV11-2
ASSSAFNEQF
>TRBJ1-6|TRBV12-3/TRBV12-4
ASTDSTRSPLH
>TRBJ2-3|TRBV28
ASSLGGATDAQY
>TRBJ2-7|TRBV12-3/TRBV12-4
ASSLDGSRPYEQY
>TRBJ2-5|TRBV5-8
ASSLYRHQETQY
>TRBJ2-3|TRBV12-3/TRBV12-4
TCVASGRADTQY
>TRBJ1-1|TRBV11-1
ASSRTGDTEAF
>TRBJ2-7|TRBV24-1
ATSDPRLAGAEQY
>TRBJ2-1|TRBV11-2
ASSSGQGPPYGEQF
>TRBJ2-1|TRBV11-1
VSSLGIETEQF